Presented here are 27 T cell receptor beta chains from one specimen sequenced in a study of blood T cells in healthy people across ages. PCR was performed a second time for about 7 to 11 cycles using a sample-barcoded 5' primer and a J-beta primer mix. TCRdb re-called the 5' RACE reads with MiXCR, one entry per CDR3 protein. The sample has roughly 650,000 distinct CDR3 sequences; around 32% are singletons. Sequenced input: blood. The receptors here all came from a woman of 80 years or more in good health.

This rearrangement joins TRBV28 to TRBJ1-1; no firm D call. This CDR3 comprises 15 residues. V lost 3 bases and J lost 5, with 16 bases in between. The germline gives CDR1 MDHEN, CDR2 SYDVKM. CDR3 DNA sequence: TGTGCCAGCAGTTTCATCGAGACGACAAGGACTGAAGCTTTCTTT. Translating gives CASSFIETTRTEAFF.

At least ten counts were recorded for this clonotype. The rearrangement links TRBV6-5 to TRBJ1-2, with no clear D. The V and J ends lost 0 bases and 4 bases respectively, with 9 bases between them. This CDR3 contains 14 residues. CDR1 and CDR2 from the germline V gene are MNHEY and SVGAGI. The CDR3 DNA reads TGTGCCAGCAGTTACTCAGATTATAGCTATGGCTACACCTTC. Its protein product is CASSYSDYSYGYTF.

The chain has TRBV9 and TRBJ1-1; D is ambiguous. The CDR3 loop spans 13 amino acids. In germline, CDR1 is SGDLS, CDR2 YYNGEE. V lost 2 bases and J 2 bases, leaving 7 bases between the germline ends. In nucleotides, the CDR3 is TGTGCCAGCAGCGTTAAATCTAACACTGAAGCTTTCTTT. Its protein product is CASSVKSNTEAFF.

This clonotype was picked up many times. The chain joins TRBV15 to TRBJ2-5; TRBD2 matches 11 bases. The CDR3 totals 17 residues. V lost 1 base, J lost 4 bases, and 8 bases stayed unmatched. Germline assignment: CDR1 LNHNV and CDR2 YYDKDF (reference sequence). Here the CDR3 DNA reads TGTGCCACCAGCAGAGGGAGTAGCGGGGGGGCTGGAGAGACCCAGTACTTC. Its translation: CATSRGSSGGAGETQYF.

The chain is built from TRBV6-6 and TRBJ1-1, with TRBD1 as a possible D gene (5 bases). The CDR3 loop spans 14 amino acids. Germline-derived CDR1 and CDR2 are MNHNY and SVGAGI (reference sequence). Trimming stripped 6 bases from V and 4 bases from J, with 15 bases between. In nucleotides, the CDR3 is TGTGCCAGCAGGCCTCGGGGGGGTGGCACTGAAGCTTTCTTT. Translated: CASRPRGGGTEAFF.

This clonotype was counted between two and nine times. CDR3 region: CASSRTGTQYTEAFF. The CDR3 DNA follows: TGTGCCAGCAGTCGAACAGGGACACAATACACTGAAGCTTTCTTT. The chain employs TRBV28 and TRBJ1-1; maybe TRBD1 (6 bases). V was clipped by 5 bases and J by 3 bases, with 16 bases between them. Per germline, CDR1 MDHEN and CDR2 SYDVKM. The CDR3 totals 15 residues.

This clonotype was seen ten or more times. The V and J genes are TRBV7-3 and TRBJ2-3; 7 nucleotides line up with TRBD2. With V trimmed by 2 bases and J by 1 base, 6 bases remained unmatched. This CDR3 contains 16 residues. Germline V gives CDR1 SGHTA, CDR2 FQGTGA. The CDR3 protein is CASSLVSSGGTDTQYF. CDR3 sequence (DNA): TGTGCCAGCAGCTTAGTATCTAGCGGTGGCACAGATACGCAGTATTTT.

This clonotype was counted at least ten times. The chain recombines TRBV4-1 with TRBJ1-2, with D possibly matching TRBD1 (5 bases). CDR1 and CDR2 from the germline V gene are MGHRA and YSYEKL. The CDR3 extends over 17 amino acids. Trimming removed 4 bases at V and 0 bases at J, with 18 bases between. The CDR3 sequence: CASSPTQGTGANYGYTF. DNA of the CDR3: TGCGCCAGCAGCCCCACACAAGGTACAGGCGCTAACTATGGCTACACCTTC.

This clonotype was seen many times. V usage is TRBV7-2 and J usage is TRBJ2-3; D possibly matches TRBD1 or TRBD2 (5 bases each). This CDR3 is 15 amino acids long. Looked up from germline, CDR1 is SGHTA and CDR2 is FQGNSA. The V end was cut by 6 bases, the J end by 2 bases, with 15 bases between. CDR3 region: CASSKGRGYTDTQYF. Here the CDR3 DNA reads TGTGCCAGCAGTAAGGGACGGGGTTACACAGATACGCAGTATTTT.

In the case of this clonotype: One base away lies a much larger clone, so this may be a sequencing read error. The CDR3 region has the DNA TGTGCCGTCAGTGAGTCCGCAGGCCAGAACACTGAAGCTTTCTTT. Protein sequence: CAVSESAGQNTEAFF. The chain carries TRBV10-3 and TRBJ1-1; D is uncertain. This CDR3 has 15 amino acids. In germline, CDR1 is ENHRY, CDR2 SYGVKD.

This clonotype was seen many times. The chain carries TRBV20-1 and TRBJ2-7; 8 nucleotides align to TRBD2. V trimming: 1 base; J trimming: 2 bases; junction bases outside the gene matches: 7. This CDR3 has 15 residues. Looked up from germline, CDR1 is DFQATT and CDR2 is SNEGSKA (reference sequence). CDR3 in amino acids: CSARGPGGAPYEQYF. The CDR3 DNA is TGCAGTGCTAGAGGTCCCGGGGGGGCCCCCTACGAGCAGTACTTC.

This clonotype has a count of ten or more. This chain links TRBV4-3 with TRBJ2-7; TRBD2 agrees at 8 bases. The V segment lost 3 bases and the J segment 3 bases; nucleotides outside the gene matches: 4. The V gene's germline CDR1 is LGHNA and CDR2 YSLEER. The CDR3 has 14 amino acids. CDR3 nucleotide sequence: TGCGCCAGCAGCCAGGGGGCGGGGGGCTACGAGCAGTACTTC. Protein product: CASSQGAGGYEQYF.

This clonotype was detected only a few times. A much larger clonotype is one base distant, so this may be a read error. The rearrangement uses TRBV4-1 and TRBJ1-1; D remains ambiguous. In germline, CDR1 is MGHRA, CDR2 YSYEKL. This CDR3 region has 12 residues. The CDR3 region is CASRTGNTGAFF. As DNA, the CDR3 is TGCGCCAGCAGGACTGGGAACACTGGAGCTTTCTTT.

The V call is TRBV5-1, the J call TRBJ1-5, with a possible D match to TRBD1 (5 bases). The germline V gene has CDR1 SGHRS and CDR2 YFSETQ. The V gene lost 2 bases and the J gene lost 3 bases, with 12 bases spanning the gap. The CDR3 totals 15 residues. The CDR3 sequence is CASSFKGDVNQPQHF. The CDR3 region has the DNA TGCGCCAGCAGCTTCAAAGGGGACGTCAATCAGCCCCAGCATTTT.

In its sample, this clonotype was seen a few times. CDR3 DNA: TGTGCCAGTAGTATGAGGGGGATCCAGCCCCAGCATTTT. Translated: CASSMRGIQPQHF. The chain joins TRBV19 to TRBJ1-5; D is perhaps TRBD1 (6 bases). Trimming took off 3 bases at V and 7 bases at J, with 10 bases between the two ends. CDR1 is LNHDA, CDR2 SQIVND, per germline (reference sequence). This CDR3 is 13 amino acids long.

Only a few counts were recorded for this clonotype. V usage is TRBV7-3 and J usage is TRBJ2-2; 11 bases map to TRBD1. Per the germline V gene, CDR1 is SGHTA and CDR2 is FQGTGA. The CDR3 spans 16 residues. V was clipped by 2 bases and J by 4 bases; unmatched bases: 3. The CDR3 loop is CASSLGGQGGTGELFF. For the CDR3, the DNA is TGTGCCAGCAGCTTAGGGGGACAGGGGGGCACCGGGGAGCTGTTTTTT. The full variable domain, completed using reference TRBV7-3 and TRBJ2-2, is GAGVSQTPSNKVTEKGKYVELRCDPISGHTALYWYRQSLGQGPEFLIYFQGTGAADDSGLPNDRFFAVRPEGSVSTLKIQRTERGDSAVYLCASSLGGQGGTGELFFGEGSRLTVL.

This clonotype showed up just a few times. The V call is TRBV9, the J call TRBJ2-7, with D unclear. Germline CDR1 SGDLS, CDR2 YYNGEE. Trimming cost V 0 bases and J 2 bases, with 9 bases left between them. This CDR3 contains 14 residues. CDR3 protein: CASSVAPDPYEQYF. The CDR3 DNA reads as TGTGCCAGCAGCGTAGCCCCGGATCCCTACGAGCAGTACTTC.

Remarks on this clonotype: A much larger clone lies a single base off, so this may be a read error. The chain recombines TRBV5-6 with TRBJ2-7, with a tentative D call TRBD1 (6 bases). Germline V gives CDR1 SGHDT, CDR2 YYEEEE. Deletions cut 3 bases from V and 0 bases from J, with 13 bases between. This CDR3 has 15 residues. The CDR3 coding sequence is TGTGCCAGCAGCTGGGACATAGGGGCCTCCTACGAGCAGTACTTC. Translation gives CASSWDIGASYEQYF.

V usage is TRBV25-1 and J usage is TRBJ2-3; tentative D call: TRBD2 (6 bases). CDR3 length: 14 residues. The germline CDR1 and CDR2 sequences are MGHDK and SYGVNS. Trimming shortened V by 5 bases and J by 5 bases, and 14 bases separated the two germline ends. The CDR3 here is CASSPSDGEDTQYF. The CDR3 bases are TGTGCCAGCAGTCCTAGCGACGGTGAAGATACGCAGTATTTT.

This clonotype has at least ten counts. V and J are TRBV7-8 and TRBJ2-5, with D possibly being TRBD2 (5 bases). The CDR3 spans 14 residues. V was pared by 5 bases and J by 4 bases, with 14 bases between. The V gene's germline CDR1 is SGHVS and CDR2 FQNEAQ. CDR3 protein: CASSPGLARETQYF. CDR3 in DNA: TGTGCCAGCAGCCCTGGACTCGCTAGAGAGACCCAGTACTTC.

This clonotype was counted between two and nine times. The chain carries TRBV29-1 and TRBJ1-1; D is ambiguous. Germline lookup yields CDR1 SQVTM and CDR2 ANQGSEA. V shed 6 bases and J shed 2 bases, with 16 bases lying between them. The CDR3 spans 14 residues. As DNA, the CDR3 is TGCAGCGTGGTGGTCAAGGGTCGTAACACTGAAGCTTTCTTT. Protein sequence: CSVVVKGRNTEAFF.

Details on this clonotype: A read error may produce the germline difference seen at one junction end. The CDR3 bases are TGTGCCAGCAGCTCCGGGAGGAATCACTACGAGCGGTACTTC. Translated: CASSSGRNHYERYF. The chain recombines TRBV5-4 with TRBJ2-7, with TRBD2 matching over 7 bases. This CDR3 comprises 14 residues. Germline CDR1 SGHNT, CDR2 YYREEE (reference sequence).

Concerning this clonotype itself: A single base separates this from a much larger clone, so it may be a read error. The chain uses TRBV5-4 and TRBJ2-5; weak D call: TRBD1 (6 bases). Germline V gene sequence: CDR1 SGHNT, CDR2 YYREEE (reference sequence). CDR3 size: 15 residues. The CDR3 loop is CVSSLEAGVGETQYF. The DNA for the CDR3 is TGTGTCAGCAGCTTGGAGGCAGGGGTCGGGGAGACCCAGTACTTC.

This clonotype was observed a few times. With a much larger clone just one base away, this may be a read error. The chain joins TRBV4-2 to TRBJ1-5; D is perhaps TRBD1 (5 bases). The CDR3 contains 15 residues. The V gene's germline CDR1 is LGHNA and CDR2 YNFKEQ. Deletions cut 1 base from V and 5 bases from J, with 12 bases between. The CDR3 nucleotides read TGTGCCAGCAGCCAAGGGTCAGGGCGCGATCAGCCCCAGCATTTT. It translates to CASSQGSGRDQPQHF.

This clonotype showed up just a few times. The CDR3 DNA follows: TGTGCCAGCAGGAGCCATCCAGGGACAGGCGCCAAAAACATTCAGTACTTC. This encodes CASRSHPGTGAKNIQYF. The chain links TRBV6-2 or TRBV6-3 to TRBJ2-4; 8 nucleotides agree with TRBD1. Germline CDR1 reads MNHEY; CDR2 reads SVGEGT. V shed 6 bases, J shed 1 base, and the junction held 11 bases outside the gene matches. The CDR3 runs to 17 residues.

This clonotype was picked up many times. The V gene is TRBV7-9, the J gene TRBJ1-1; TRBD1 matches 11 bases. Germline trimming cut 4 bases from V and 7 bases from J; bases unmatched to any gene: 2. CDR1 SEHNR and CDR2 FQNEAQ come from the germline V gene (reference sequence). The CDR3 has 13 residues. The CDR3 nucleotides are TGTGCCAGCAGCTGGGGACAGGGGGTTGAAGCTTTCTTT. Translating it yields CASSWGQGVEAFF.

This chain uses TRBV2 with TRBJ2-1; D unclear. CDR3 length equals 11 residues. The V gene lost 6 bases and the J gene lost 9 bases, with 9 bases spanning the gap. From germline, CDR1 is SNHLY and CDR2 FYNNEI. CDR3 coding DNA: TGTGCCAGCAGCGCTGATAGTGAGCAGTTCTTC. Translated: CASSADSEQFF.